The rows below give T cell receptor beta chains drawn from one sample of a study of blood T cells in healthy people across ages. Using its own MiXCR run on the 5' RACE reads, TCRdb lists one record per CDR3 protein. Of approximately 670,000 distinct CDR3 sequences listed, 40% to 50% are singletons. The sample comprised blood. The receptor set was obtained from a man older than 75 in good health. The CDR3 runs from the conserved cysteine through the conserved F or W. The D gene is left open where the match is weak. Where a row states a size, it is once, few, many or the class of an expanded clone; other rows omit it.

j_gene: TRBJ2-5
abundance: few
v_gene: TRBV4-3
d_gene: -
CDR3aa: CASSQSVQGGETQYF
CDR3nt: TGCGCCAGCAGCCAATCAGTGCAGGGTGGAGAGACCCAGTACTTC

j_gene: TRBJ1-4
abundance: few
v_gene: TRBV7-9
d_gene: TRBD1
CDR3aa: CASSPGTGGLRDEKLFF
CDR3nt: TGTGCCAGCAGCCCCGGGACAGGGGGCTTGAGAGATGAAAAACTGTTTTTT

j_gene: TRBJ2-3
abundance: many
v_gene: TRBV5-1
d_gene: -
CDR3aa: CASSFDRGASTDTQYF
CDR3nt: TGCGCCAGCAGCTTCGATCGCGGGGCTAGCACAGATACGCAGTATTTT

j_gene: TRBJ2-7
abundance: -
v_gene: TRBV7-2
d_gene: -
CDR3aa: CASSLRDFSYEQYF
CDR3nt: TGTGCCAGCAGCCTCCGGGACTTTTCCTACGAGCAGTACTTC

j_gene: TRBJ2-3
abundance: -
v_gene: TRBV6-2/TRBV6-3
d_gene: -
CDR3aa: CASSWAGLTDTQYF
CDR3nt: TGTGCCAGCAGCTGGGCCGGACTCACAGATACGCAGTATTTT

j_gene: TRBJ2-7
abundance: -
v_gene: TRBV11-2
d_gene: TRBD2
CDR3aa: CASSRRASGSYEQYF
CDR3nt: TGTGCCAGCAGCCGACGGGCTAGCGGGAGTTACGAGCAGTACTTC

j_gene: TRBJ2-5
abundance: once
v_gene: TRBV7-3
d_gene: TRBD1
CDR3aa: CASSSDDRGDGETQYF
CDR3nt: TGTGCCAGCAGCTCCGACGACAGGGGTGATGGGGAGACCCAGTACTTC

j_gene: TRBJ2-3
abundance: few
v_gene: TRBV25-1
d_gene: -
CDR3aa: CASTARASTDTQYF
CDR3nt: TGTGCCAGCACCGCACGAGCTAGCACAGATACGCAGTATTTT

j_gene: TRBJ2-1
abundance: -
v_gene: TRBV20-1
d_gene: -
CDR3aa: CSARGPQETQFF
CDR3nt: TGCAGTGCTAGAGGGCCACAAGAGACCCAGTTCTTC

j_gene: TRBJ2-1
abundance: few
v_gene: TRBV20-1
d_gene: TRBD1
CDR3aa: CSARNSGTGHNEQFF
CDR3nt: TGCAGTGCTAGAAACTCCGGGACAGGGCACAATGAGCAGTTCTTC

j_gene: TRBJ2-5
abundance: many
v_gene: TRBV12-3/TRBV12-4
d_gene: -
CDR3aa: CASSFRQNQETQYF
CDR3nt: TGTGCCAGCAGTTTTAGGCAGAACCAAGAGACCCAGTACTTC

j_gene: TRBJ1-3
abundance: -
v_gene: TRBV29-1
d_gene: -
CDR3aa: CSVGLGAGNTIYF
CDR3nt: TGCAGCGTTGGCCTGGGCGCCGGAAACACCATATATTTT

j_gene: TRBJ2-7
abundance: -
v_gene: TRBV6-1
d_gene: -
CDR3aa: CASSEFNEQYF
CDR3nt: TGTGCCAGCAGTGAATTCAACGAGCAGTACTTC

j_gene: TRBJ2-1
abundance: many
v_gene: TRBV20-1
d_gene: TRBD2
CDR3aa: CSAGGGAGSYNEQFF
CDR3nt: TGCAGTGCTGGGGGAGGAGCGGGGTCTTACAATGAGCAGTTCTTC

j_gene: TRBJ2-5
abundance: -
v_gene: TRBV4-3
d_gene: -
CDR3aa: CASSQDYLPQETQYF
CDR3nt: TGCGCCAGCAGCCAAGATTATTTACCCCAAGAGACCCAGTACTTC

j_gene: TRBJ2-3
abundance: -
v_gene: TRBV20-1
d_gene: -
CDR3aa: CSAFVRGGRDTQYF
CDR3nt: TGCAGTGCTTTTGTTAGAGGGGGGAGGGATACGCAGTATTTT

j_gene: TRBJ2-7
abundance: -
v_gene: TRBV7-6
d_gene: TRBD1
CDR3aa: CASSATGDQDEQHF
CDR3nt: TGTGCCAGCAGCGCGACAGGGGACCAGGACGAGCAGCACTTC

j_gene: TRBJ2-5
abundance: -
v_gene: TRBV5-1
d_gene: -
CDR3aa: CASSLGGAPDYEQYVGPF
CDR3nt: -

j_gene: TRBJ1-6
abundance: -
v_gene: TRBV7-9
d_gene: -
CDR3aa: CASSEGRETSPLHF
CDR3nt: TGTGCCAGCAGCGAGGGACGGGAAACTTCACCCCTCCACTTT

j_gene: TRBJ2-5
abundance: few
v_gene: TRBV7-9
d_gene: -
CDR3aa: CASSLVSLKETQYF
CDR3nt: TGTGCCAGCAGCTTAGTTAGCCTTAAAGAGACCCAGTACTTC

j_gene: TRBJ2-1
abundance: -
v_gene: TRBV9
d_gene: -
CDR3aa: CASSVRASASSYNEQFF
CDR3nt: TGTGCCAGCAGCGTAAGAGCAAGCGCTAGCTCCTACAATGAGCAGTTCTTC

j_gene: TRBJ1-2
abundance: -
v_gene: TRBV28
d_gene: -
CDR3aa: CASRPFNYGYTF
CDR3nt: TGTGCCAGCAGGCCTTTTAACTATGGCTACACCTTC

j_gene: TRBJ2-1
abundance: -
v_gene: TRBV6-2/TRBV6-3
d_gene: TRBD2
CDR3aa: CASSYYGRGGNEQFF
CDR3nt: TGTGCCAGCAGTTATTACGGGAGGGGGGGCAATGAGCAGTTCTTC

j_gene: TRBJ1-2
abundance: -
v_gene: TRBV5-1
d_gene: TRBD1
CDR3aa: CASSTRDRGGGYTF
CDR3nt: TGCGCCAGCAGCACCCGGGACAGGGGTGGTGGCTACACCTTC